This T cell receptor beta chain stems from a study of T cells in Graves' hyperthyroidism and ophthalmopathy. Per the germline V gene, CDR1 is DFQATT and CDR2 is SNEGSKA (reference sequence). The V end lost 6 bases, the J end lost 10 bases, and 19 bases lay between the germline ends. The CDR3 extends over 14 amino acids. The table lists this clonotype with many counts. Template material for amplifying TCR beta CDR3 regions consisted of RNA transcripts. HTBI primers were the set used in a first-round RT-PCR of the TCR CDR3. TCRdb reanalysed the multiplex PCR reads using MiXCR and keeps one entry per CDR3 protein. The sample has 500,000 to 750,000 distinct CDR3 sequences, more than 45% seen once.

This clonotype originated in a woman under 30 with Graves' hyperthyroidism. The chain couples TRBV20-1 to TRBJ1-6, with TRBD1 as a possible D gene (5 bases). Sequenced sample: peripheral blood or thyroid tissue (not recorded which). CDR3 nucleotide sequence: TGCAGTGCATTAAGCGCCGGACGGGGGTCACCCCTCCACTTT. Encoded protein: CSALSAGRGSPLHF.